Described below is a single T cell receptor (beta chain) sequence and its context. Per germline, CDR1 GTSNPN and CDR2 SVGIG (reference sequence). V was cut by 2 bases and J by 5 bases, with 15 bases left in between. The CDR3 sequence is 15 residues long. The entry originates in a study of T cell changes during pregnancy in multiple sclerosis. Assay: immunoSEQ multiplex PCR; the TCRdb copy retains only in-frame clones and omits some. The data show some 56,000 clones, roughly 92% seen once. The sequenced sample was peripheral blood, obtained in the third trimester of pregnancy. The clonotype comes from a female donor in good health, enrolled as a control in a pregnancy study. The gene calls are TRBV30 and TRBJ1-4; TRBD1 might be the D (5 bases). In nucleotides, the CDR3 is TGTGCCTGGAGTCCCGGAGCCGGGGGGAATGAAAAACTGTTTTTT. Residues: CAWSPGAGGNEKLFF.